A selection of T cell receptor beta chains follows, all from one sample in a study of tumour-infiltrating T cells in Burkitt lymphoma. The protocol was immunoSEQ multiplex PCR, while the TCRdb copy is restricted to in-frame clones and leaves out a portion. The sample consists of 13,000 to 15,000 clones, around 75% of them appearing once. The sequencing input was tumor tissue. These receptors originate from a human donor with diffuse large B-cell lymphoma. CDR3s include the opening cysteine and the closing phenylalanine or tryptophan. A D gene is named only where the DNA matches it firmly. Only some rows state a clone size, as once, few, many or a class for expanded clones.

-,-,TRBJ2-5,TRBV9,TGTGCCAGCAGCGTAGGAGGAAGGGGGAGAGGGGAGACCCAGTACTTC,CASSVGGRGRGETQYF
few,-,TRBJ2-3,TRBV7-9,TGTGCCAGCAGCCGGGCGGTTGGGGGTGTATCAGATACGCAGTATTTT,CASSRAVGGVSDTQYF
-,-,TRBJ2-1,TRBV19,TGTGCCAGTAGTATGGTGCAGGGGAGTCGAGATGAGCAGTTCTTC,CASSMVQGSRDEQFF
-,-,TRBJ2-1,TRBV29-1,TGCAGCGTGGCTGGGGCGGATGGTCCCGGTGAGCAGTTCTTC,CSVAGADGPGEQFF
few,TRBD1,TRBJ2-1,TRBV6-5,TGTGCCAGCATTCCAAGGACAGGTGGAAATGAGCAGTTCTTC,CASIPRTGGNEQFF
-,TRBD2,TRBJ2-1,TRBV19,TGTGCCAGTAGTATTTGGACTAGCGGGATTAAGGGTGAGCAGTTCTTC,CASSIWTSGIKGEQFF
-,TRBD1,TRBJ2-7,TRBV7-6,TGTGCCAGCAGCTCGGAAGACAGGGTTAACGAGCAGTACTTC,CASSSEDRVNEQYF
-,-,TRBJ1-6,TRBV5-1,TGCGCCAGTACCTCCGGTGAGGGGTATTCACCCCTCCACTTT,CASTSGEGYSPLHF
-,TRBD1,TRBJ2-2,TRBV29-1,TGCAGCTGTCTTCGGACAGGGCAAACCACCGGGGAGCTGTTTTTT,CSCLRTGQTTGELFF
-,TRBD1,TRBJ1-4,TRBV27,TGTGCCAGCAGCTACAGGGGGTATAATGAAAAACTGTTTTTT,CASSYRGYNEKLFF
-,TRBD2,TRBJ2-2,TRBV7-9,TGTGCCAGCAGCTCGACTAGCGCCGGGGAGCTGTTTTTT,CASSSTSAGELFF
few,-,TRBJ1-4,TRBV6-6,TGTGCCAGCAGTTACTCGGAGTACCTGTTTTTT,CASSYSEYLFF
-,TRBD2,TRBJ2-3,TRBV30,TGTGCCTGTAAGCTAGCGGGAGATGAAGATACGCAGTATTTT,CACKLAGDEDTQYF
-,-,TRBJ2-5,TRBV7-2,TGTGCCAGCAGCTTAAACAGAAAAGAGACCCAGTACTTC,CASSLNRKETQYF
-,-,TRBJ2-1,TRBV6-5,TGTGCCAGCAGTTACTCGCGGACAGACAATGAGCAGTTCTTC,CASSYSRTDNEQFF
-,-,TRBJ1-2,TRBV15,TGTGCCACCAGCAGAGAGAAGGGGGAGAAAGGCTACACCTTC,CATSREKGEKGYTF
-,TRBD1,TRBJ1-4,TRBV30,TGTGCCTGGACCACCGGGACAGGGGGAGAAAAACTGTTTTTT,CAWTTGTGGEKLFF
-,-,TRBJ1-5,TRBV4-1,TGCGCCAGCAGCCAACAACAGGCTCGGCCCCAGCATTTT,CASSQQQARPQHF
-,-,TRBJ1-4,TRBV18,TGTGCCAGCTCTCCCCCAGCCCTCTTGGGGGAAAAACTGTTTTTT,CASSPPALLGEKLFF
-,-,TRBJ1-3,TRBV7-9,TGTGCCAGCCCAGGGGCTGGAAACACCATATATTTT,CASPGAGNTIYF
-,TRBD1,TRBJ1-5,TRBV2,TGTGCCAGCAGTTTACAGGGGAGAAGCAATCAGCCCCAGCATTTT,CASSLQGRSNQPQHF
-,TRBD1,TRBJ1-4,TRBV19,TGTGCCAGTGTAGTCTCCGGGACAGGGAGTGCAAAACTGTTTTTT,CASVVSGTGSAKLFF
-,TRBD1,TRBJ2-4,TRBV28,TGTGCCAGCAGTTCCCCACAGGGGGTCGAGTACTTC,CASSSPQGVEYF
-,-,TRBJ2-1,TRBV6-6,TGTGCCAGCAGTTACTCGTGGGGGGGCCCCTACAATGAGCAGTTCTTC,CASSYSWGGPYNEQFF
once,-,TRBJ1-1,TRBV21-1,TGTGCCAGCAGCAACTGGCAGGGGGGGACTGAAGCTTTCTTT,CASSNWQGGTEAFF
-,TRBD2,TRBJ2-1,TRBV28,TGTGCCAGCAGTTTCTGGCGGGAGGGCTTTGGGAATGAGCAGTTCTTC,CASSFWREGFGNEQFF
-,TRBD2,TRBJ2-6,TRBV4-2,TGTGCCTTCTACATAGCGGGAGGGCCTCGGTGTAGCTCTGGGGCCAACGTCCTGACTTTC,CAFYIAGGPRCSSGANVLTF
-,-,TRBJ2-2,TRBV7-9,TGTGCCAGCAGCTTAGTTATCGGGGATTGGCGTGCCGGGGAGCTGTTTTTT,CASSLVIGDWRAGELFF
-,-,TRBJ2-5,TRBV4-2,TGTGCCAGCAGCCGGGCAGAGCAAGAGACCCAGTACTTC,CASSRAEQETQYF